Listed below are T cell receptor beta chains from one sample, sequenced in a study of shared clonotypes between healthy human individuals. Repertoires were generated with immunoSEQ multiplex PCR, while TCRdb's copy carries only in-frame clones and drops some. This table holds roughly 1,800,000 clones, around 96% found once. Material: naive CD8+ T cells sorted from blood. The receptors originated from a man aged 18 to 29 in good health. Both conserved end residues are part of each CDR3. The D gene is left open where the match is weak. Some rows mark clone size as missing; the rest say once, few, many or name a class of expanded clone.

NA,TRBJ2-3,TRBV27,once,CASSLNGLWDTQYF,TGTGCCAGCAGTTTAAACGGCCTCTGGGATACGCAGTATTTT
NA,TRBJ2-5,TRBV13,NA,CASSPPTGEETQYF,TGTGCCAGCAGCCCCCCCACGGGGGAAGAGACCCAGTACTTC
NA,TRBJ1-2,TRBV4-1,once,CASSQVAHNDGYTF,TGCGCCAGCAGCCAAGTCGCGCATAACGACGGCTACACCTTC
TRBD1,TRBJ1-1,TRBV2,NA,CASNRGQVGTEAFF,TGTGCCAGCAATCGGGGACAGGTGGGCACTGAAGCTTTCTTT
NA,TRBJ2-7,TRBV9,once,CASSVGRGSYEQYF,TGTGCCAGCAGCGTAGGGAGGGGCTCCTACGAGCAGTACTTC
TRBD1,TRBJ2-7,TRBV27,few,CASSMQGAGEQYF,TGTGCCAGCAGCATGCAGGGGGCGGGTGAGCAGTACTTC
NA,TRBJ1-1,TRBV30,NA,CAWSLGGRRMNTEAFF,TGTGCCTGGAGTTTAGGGGGACGGCGGATGAACACTGAAGCTTTCTTT
NA,TRBJ2-3,TRBV5-1,NA,CASSFFLEGRADTQYF,TGCGCCAGCAGCTTCTTCCTAGAGGGACGGGCAGATACGCAGTATTTT
NA,TRBJ1-3,TRBV28,NA,CASSFPSSGNTIYF,TGTGCCAGCAGTTTCCCTAGCTCTGGAAACACCATATATTTT
NA,TRBJ2-5,TRBV29-1,NA,CSVTGGETQYF,TGCAGCGTGACAGGAGGGGAGACCCAGTACTTC
NA,TRBJ1-1,TRBV28,NA,CASRTNRVTRGTEAFF,TGTGCCAGCCGTACCAACAGAGTAACGCGAGGAACTGAAGCTTTCTTT
NA,TRBJ1-1,TRBV6-5,once,CASSTGLGTEAFF,TGTGCCAGCAGCACCGGACTGGGGACTGAAGCTTTCTTT
NA,TRBJ1-5,TRBV6-1,NA,CASGPYLNSNQPQHF,TGTGCCAGTGGGCCATACCTCAATAGCAATCAGCCCCAGCATTTT
NA,TRBJ2-1,TRBV27,NA,CASKSSSSNEQFF,TGTGCCAGCAAATCCAGTTCGAGCAATGAGCAGTTCTTC
NA,TRBJ2-5,TRBV7-8,NA,CASSPVNGAQETQYF,TGTGCCAGCAGCCCGGTAAATGGAGCACAAGAGACCCAGTACTTC
TRBD2,TRBJ2-3,TRBV9,NA,CASSVGLAGGGDTQYF,TGTGCCAGCAGCGTTGGACTAGCGGGAGGGGGAGATACGCAGTATTTT
NA,TRBJ1-1,TRBV7-9,NA,CASSLGTKRYTEAFF,TGTGCCAGCAGCTTAGGGACCAAAAGGTACACTGAAGCTTTCTTT
NA,TRBJ1-1,TRBV28,NA,CASSLRGLNTEAFF,TGTGCCAGCAGTTTACGTGGATTGAACACTGAAGCTTTCTTT
NA,TRBJ1-3,TRBV27,NA,CASSLSPNGNTIYF,TGTGCCAGCAGTTTATCACCAAATGGAAACACCATATATTTT
NA,TRBJ1-1,TRBV10-1,NA,CASKDPGDTEAFF,TGCGCCAGCAAAGACCCGGGGGACACTGAAGCTTTCTTT
NA,TRBJ2-7,TRBV18,NA,CASSPPGHEIYEQYF,TGTGCCAGCTCACCACCAGGACACGAAATCTACGAGCAGTACTTC
NA,TRBJ2-2,TRBV5-4,NA,CAPQPQLFF,TGTGCCCCCCAGCCTCAGCTGTTTTTT
NA,TRBJ1-5,TRBV29-1,few,CSVQGGEEPQHF,TGCAGCGTCCAAGGGGGAGAGGAGCCCCAGCATTTT
TRBD2,TRBJ2-7,TRBV27,NA,CASSAGTSGDEQYF,TGTGCCAGCAGTGCCGGGACTAGCGGGGATGAGCAGTACTTC
NA,TRBJ1-3,TRBV7-9,NA,CASSPWEGPGNTIYF,TGTGCCAGCAGCCCCTGGGAGGGGCCCGGAAACACCATATATTTT
NA,TRBJ2-3,TRBV11-3,NA,CASSPGSHPDTQYF,TGTGCCAGCAGTCCGGGTTCACACCCAGATACGCAGTATTTT
NA,TRBJ2-3,TRBV15,NA,CATRGAGSTDTQYF,TGTGCCACCAGAGGTGCGGGGAGCACAGATACGCAGTATTTT
NA,TRBJ1-6,TRBV6-5,NA,CASSPGTQGNSPLHF,TGTGCCAGCAGTCCCGGGACGCAAGGGAATTCACCCCTCCACTTT
NA,TRBJ2-7,TRBV5-5,once,CASSFLAPASYEQYF,TGTGCCAGCAGCTTTCTAGCCCCTGCCTCCTACGAGCAGTACTTC
NA,TRBJ1-1,TRBV27,once,CASSLSPRTAEAFF,TGTGCCAGCAGTTTATCCCCTCGGACGGCTGAAGCTTTCTTT
TRBD1,TRBJ1-2,TRBV27,NA,CASTTEPGQLYYGYTF,TGTGCCAGCACTACAGAGCCGGGACAGCTGTACTATGGCTACACCTTC
NA,TRBJ2-7,TRBV6-1,NA,CASSELGTYSYEQYF,TGTGCCAGCAGCGAGCTCGGGACATACTCCTACGAGCAGTACTTC
NA,TRBJ2-5,TRBV20-1,NA,CSADEKETQYF,TGCAGTGCCGATGAAAAAGAGACCCAGTACTTC
NA,TRBJ2-2,TRBV10-1,NA,CASSERGNTGELFF,TGCGCCAGCAGTGAGCGGGGCAACACCGGGGAGCTGTTTTTT
NA,TRBJ1-4,TRBV7-9,NA,CASRTDAVGELFF,TGTGCCAGCAGAACGGACGCTGTCGGGGAACTGTTTTTT
TRBD2,TRBJ2-7,TRBV6-6,NA,CASGLAGLSYEQYF,TGTGCCAGCGGACTAGCGGGTCTCTCCTACGAGCAGTACTTC
NA,TRBJ1-1,TRBV11-2,once,CASSLSPVGQTEAFF,TGTGCCAGCAGCTTGTCCCCAGTGGGACAAACTGAAGCTTTCTTT
NA,TRBJ2-2,TRBV11-2,NA,CASSLAGDRTGELFF,TGTGCCAGCAGCTTAGCGGGAGATCGGACCGGGGAGCTGTTTTTT
NA,TRBJ2-7,TRBV7-6,NA,CASSLAEWSYEQYF,TGTGCCAGCAGCTTAGCTGAGTGGAGCTACGAGCAGTACTTC
NA,TRBJ2-4,TRBV7-6,NA,CASSPPGSPIQYF,TGTGCCAGCAGCCCCCCCGGGAGTCCCATTCAGTACTTC
NA,TRBJ1-6,TRBV28,NA,CASSFSIDRSSYNSPLHF,TGTGCCAGCAGTTTCTCAATCGACAGGAGCTCCTATAATTCACCCCTCCACTTT
NA,TRBJ1-1,TRBV7-9,NA,CASSLAQGSYTEAFF,TGTGCCAGCAGCTTAGCGCAGGGCTCCTACACTGAAGCTTTCTTT
NA,TRBJ1-1,TRBV7-8,once,CASSHWEGSEAFF,TGTGCCAGCAGTCATTGGGAGGGGTCAGAAGCTTTCTTT
NA,TRBJ1-2,TRBV30,NA,CAWSQGWGYTF,TGTGCCTGGAGTCAGGGATGGGGCTACACCTTC
TRBD1,TRBJ2-7,TRBV4-1,NA,CASSQDSGQGRYEQYF,TGCGCCAGCAGCCAAGACTCGGGACAGGGGCGCTACGAGCAGTACTTC
NA,TRBJ1-4,TRBV2,NA,CASMGRGPGDEKLFF,TGTGCCAGCATGGGGCGGGGGCCTGGGGATGAAAAACTGTTTTTT
TRBD1,TRBJ1-5,TRBV16,NA,CASSQPGQGDHQPQHF,TGTGCCAGCAGCCAACCGGGACAGGGTGATCATCAGCCCCAGCATTTT
TRBD1,TRBJ2-3,TRBV4-1,NA,CASSPGQGKDTQYF,TGCGCCAGCAGCCCGGGACAGGGTAAAGATACGCAGTATTTT
NA,TRBJ1-2,TRBV2,once,CASSEAPPGRPNYGYTF,TGTGCCAGCAGTGAAGCGCCTCCAGGCCGGCCTAACTATGGCTACACCTTC